This T cell receptor (beta chain) came from a study of cytomegalovirus exposure and HLA in healthy donors (dated by TCRdb to the late 2010s). Background on the whole study: An earlier analysis of approximately 640 of the donors reported 250 to 300 Gb of sequence data and around 120 million unique TCR beta sequences from about 200 million T cells. Class I and class II HLA loci were covered by the typing at four-digit resolution. To study patterns of TCR occurrence, a later analysis re-analyzed previously published TCR beta repertoires from hundreds of donors and added high-resolution HLA genotyping. Across approximately 400 genotyped donors of the cohort, an average of about 200,000 unique TCR beta nucleotide sequences per donor were sequenced, and approximately 19% of those sequences were non-productive. Typing coverage varied by locus: roughly 620-640 donors for A, B, C, DRB1 and DQB1; more than 500 for DQA1; more than 600 for DPA1; roughly 470 for DPB1. The aim of the study was to test whether cataloging public T cell receptors could identify signatures of past pathogen exposure. The study combined high-throughput TCR immunosequencing, statistical association of individual TCRs with disease status, and machine learning to predict cytomegalovirus infection status. Every repertoire in the discovery cohort had been generated on one and the same sequencing platform. In a later genetic analysis, genome-wide SNP genotypes for about 55% of the roughly 670 donors were used, and that subset was treated as a discovery cohort. Donor age, sex, ethnicity and CMV serostatus were collected together with the repertoire data. In the later analysis, no new phenotypic data were used to find candidate immune exposures; instead, reliance was placed on TCR beta sequences and their occurrence across donors. An earlier analysis of fewer than 750 of the donors used high-throughput TCR beta sequencing to judge whether each TCR beta V gene segment behaved as functional or pseudogenic. Roughly five DR-DQ haplotypes were handled as single units for association and clustering because linkage in the cohort was strong. Roughly 300 gigabases of sequencing data and 70 million to 100 million unique TCR sequences were included in an early release covering roughly 600 HLA-typed donors. Among the 398 genotyped donors, more than 70% belonged to the genetic ancestry cluster associated with self-reported Caucasian donors. In addition to the first cohort of 666 subjects, a separate validation cohort of some 120 different subjects was used. The T cell repertoires of some 700 subjects were profiled by immunosequencing and related to cytomegalovirus serostatus.

CDR1 is given as LNHDA and CDR2 as SQIVND, both from the germline V gene (reference sequence). Reading from cysteine to phenylalanine, the CDR3 counts 14 amino acids. Only the CDR3 region is kept as DNA, spanning 42 bases read in frame from base 1. Libraries were prepared through the immunoSEQ multiplex PCR assay. A mixture of 60 forward primers for TCR Vbeta segments and 13 reverse primers for TCR Jbeta segments was used in the multiplex PCR. The CDR3 region of rearranged TCR beta genes was amplified from genomic DNA by a multiplex PCR assay. On the Illumina HiSeq System, the amplified TCR beta libraries were sequenced as 87-base-pair reads. Concerning the study's data processing: A later analysis tallied some 79 million unique TCR beta chains across the 600 to 700 repertoires, and around 12 million of those chains were shared by two or more donors. Raw reads were error-corrected and collapsed into unique sequences by a nearest-neighbor algorithm in which closely related sequences were merged to remove PCR and sequencing errors. CDR3 sequences were aligned to IMGT reference sequences to assign V, D and J gene segments. For a sequence to be retained, a match of at least six nucleotides to both a V gene segment and a J gene segment was required. Rearrangements were classified as productive when the CDR3 lacked stop codons and remained in frame with V and J, and all other rearrangements were classified as non-productive. Following IMGT convention, CDR3 was defined as the stretch from the second conserved V-encoded cysteine to the conserved J-encoded phenylalanine. In an earlier analysis of approximately 590 of the donors, sequences lacking an unambiguous match to a single V gene segment were excluded. In an earlier analysis of about 590 of the donors, a V segment was called functional when productive rearrangements were above 56.7%, and segregating when the standard deviation between donors exceeded 5%. To diagnose cytomegalovirus status from the catalog of TCR beta chain sequences, a statistical classification framework was built. A later analysis assigned V and J genes by comparing TCR nucleotide sequences with IMGT/GENE-DB human TR gene sequences. A later analysis assigned CDR3 sequences and most-parsimonious VDJ recombination scenarios with the TCRdist pipeline. A later analysis defined each TCR beta chain by its CDR3 amino acid sequence plus V-gene family, and excluded reads lacking a unique V-gene family. A later analysis removed 592 highly shared, low-generation-probability nucleotide sequences to deal with suspected cross-contamination and a sequencing artifact. In a later analysis, a clonal expansion index for each public chain was calculated from normalized within-repertoire ranks of inferred template counts. In a later analysis, generation probabilities were computed with a VDJ recombination model fitted to out-of-frame rearrangements, and the resulting probabilities were checked against IGoR. In a later analysis, hypergeometric tests were used to score TCR-TCR, TCR-HLA and TCR-CMV co-occurrence, with a repertoire-size bias correction applied to TCR pairs. In a later analysis, false discovery rates were estimated by permuting HLA or CMV assignments 20 times. In a later analysis, co-occurring TCRs were grouped using DBSCAN, with TCRdist sequence similarity added in when clustering inside HLA-allele-positive subsets. Repertoires with fewer than 30,000 or more than 120,000 public chains were left out of co-occurrence clustering, as were about five repertoires with anomalous nucleotide sharing. The clones in this table, taken by TCRdb from immuneACCESS, are in-frame only. Not every clone is retained; where verified, under half of the shortfall comes from an unresolved V gene, and the cause of the rest is unknown. V and J calls and clone size are as listed in that table; D and trimming were resolved from the DNA. For this sample, the table gives roughly 140,000 clones. The ten largest clones capture roughly 2.5% of the sample.

Here is what the overall study found, with its caveats: A later genetic analysis reported fewer N-insertions in productive TCRs among donors in an Asian-associated ancestry cluster than the roughly 700-donor mean. In a later analysis, 16,951 TCR beta sequences were associated with specific HLA alleles at a false discovery rate of 0.05. Broadly in line with IMGT annotations, most TCR beta V segments showed up in productive rearrangements about 87% or about 30% of the time in an earlier analysis of a few hundred of the donors. Approximately 16 rarely observed V segments, including chromosome 9 orphons, were excluded from the earlier analysis of just under 600 of the donors because counts were too low. Because some donors lacked HLA typing at each locus, the association tests relied only on the typed subset. A later analysis found that most CMV-associated TCR beta chains appeared HLA-restricted, with HLA associations seemingly driven largely by CMV exposure. In a later analysis, HLA-associated TCR beta chains showed more clonal expansion and lower generation probabilities than non-associated chains that were equally common. The authors suggested that the approach could potentially be generalized to other disease states and immunological phenotypes. Most TCR sequences were observed very rarely across donors, whereas some public TCRs were present in many individuals. Correlated functional status among segregating V segments might reflect linkage disequilibrium, but an unknown experimental factor could not be ruled out. The classifier was reported to diagnose cytomegalovirus status with high specificity and sensitivity in both the original cohort and the validation cohort. Because the 87-base-pair reads could not distinguish some IMGT-functional V segments, including TRBV6-2 and TRBV6-3, those segments were excluded. Only TCR beta chains were sequenced in this cohort, and the absence of alpha or paired-chain data limited detectable features. A further reported finding was that TCR beta sequences accurately predicted the HLA-A and HLA-B alleles for most subjects in the first cohort. CMV serostatus was the only immune exposure information available for the cohort. According to a later analysis, parvovirus B19, influenza, CMV and Epstein-Barr virus appeared linked to several top co-occurrence clusters. V-gene and J-gene trimming of TCR beta chains was associated with a missense DCLRE1C variant in a later genetic analysis, and the association was replicated in an independent cohort. When HLA alleles, especially DR and DQ, strongly co-occurred, attributing TCR associations to individual alleles was difficult. The sequencing pipeline was judged likely to have produced a cluster of highly shared sequence variants as a technical artifact. Sequencing depth was assumed to be roughly uniform across donors in the presence/absence analyses, though that assumption may not hold. A total of roughly 160 TCR beta chains were listed by the study as associated with cytomegalovirus. In vitro tests confirmed that three of the cytomegalovirus-associated TCR beta chains recognize cytomegalovirus antigens. According to a later analysis, TCR association rates differed among HLA loci, with DRB1 alleles showing the most associated TCRs and HLA-C alleles showing the fewest.

On this clone itself: The specificity of this receptor is unknown. Germline is not matched at one junction end, which may reflect a read error.

In total, more than 500 healthy bone marrow donors made up the cohort. Cohort members were all nominally healthy when sampled, although unrecorded immune exposures were likely present. The donor tested CMV seronegative and was one of the 352 seronegative cohort members. A peripheral blood sample was provided by each donor, and peripheral blood mononuclear cells were used for TCR beta sequencing. The Qiagen DNeasy Blood Extraction Kit was used to extract genomic DNA from the blood cell samples. The V and J segments used are TRBV19 and TRBJ1-4; the D segment could be TRBD1, given 5 matching bases. Sequenced: PBMCs. The clonotype was recovered from a middle-aged man in good health and CMV-seronegative. The CDR3 protein sequence reads: CASSIGGTNEKLFF. The DNA is as follows: TGTGCCAGTAGTATCGGGGGAACTAATGAAAAACTGTTTTTC. With the portions outside the CDR3 filled from the reference TRBV19 and TRBJ1-4 genes, the complete variable region becomes DGGITQSPKYLFRKEGQNVTLSCEQNLNHDAMYWYRQDPGQGLRLIYYSQIVNDFQKGDIAEGYSVSREKKESFPLTVTSAQKNPTAFYLCASSIGGTNEKLFFGSGTQLSVL.